The next 13 T cell receptor beta chains were all read from a single sample in a study of T cells in Graves' hyperthyroidism and ophthalmopathy. From RNA transcripts, TCR beta CDR3 regions were amplified. When the TCR CDR3 underwent first-round RT-PCR, the HTBI primer set was used. TCRdb used MiXCR to reprocess the multiplex PCR reads, holding one entry per CDR3 protein. Of roughly 570,000 distinct CDR3 sequences in the sample, 15% to 17% were seen once. Sequencing was carried out using blood. These receptors were collected from a woman aged 25 to 45 with Graves' hyperthyroidism.

This clonotype was detected many times. The CDR3 here is CASSRGLDLGEQFF. The DNA of the CDR3 is TGTGCCAGCAGTCGGGGACTGGACCTCGGGGAGCAGTTCTTC. V and J are TRBV6-2 or TRBV6-3 and TRBJ2-1; tentative D call: TRBD2 (6 bases). Germline V lookup: CDR1 MNHEY, CDR2 SVGEGT. V lost 5 bases to trimming and J lost 10 bases, with 18 bases between them. This CDR3 has 14 amino acids.

This chain connects TRBV5-1 to TRBJ2-1, with TRBD1 identical over 8 bases. Per the germline V gene, CDR1 is SGHRS and CDR2 is YFSETQ. The ends lost 4 bases at V and 5 bases at J; junction bases unmatched: 8. The CDR3 has 15 residues. This chain's CDR3 is CASSRQGQGHNEQFF. The CDR3 DNA reads TGCGCCAGCAGCCGACAGGGGCAGGGGCACAATGAGCAGTTCTTC.

This clonotype appeared many times. The chain recombines TRBV27 with TRBJ2-7; D might be TRBD2 (6 bases). Trimming left V 7 bases short and J 1 base short, with 14 bases between. The CDR3 sequence is 14 residues long. Germline CDR1 is MNHEY and CDR2 is SMNVEV (reference sequence). The CDR3 reads CASNTGGSSYEQYF. DNA for the CDR3: TGTGCCAGCAACACAGGAGGGTCGTCCTACGAGCAGTACTTC.

This clonotype was seen at least ten times. The V gene is TRBV2, the J gene TRBJ2-5; D is unresolved. V was shortened by 5 bases and J by 7 bases, with 8 bases between the two germline ends. CDR3 length equals 11 residues. Germline assignment: CDR1 SNHLY and CDR2 FYNNEI. In DNA, the CDR3 is TGTGCCAGCAGTCAACTCGGGACCCAGTACTTC. Translated: CASSQLGTQYF.

This clonotype was counted many times. V and J are TRBV5-1 and TRBJ2-1; TRBD2 matches 9 bases. Germline V gene lookup returns CDR1 SGHRS and CDR2 YFSETQ. With V trimmed by 0 bases and J by 4 bases, 5 bases remained unmatched. CDR3 length equals 16 residues. In DNA form, the CDR3 reads TGCGCCAGCAGCTTGGAGGCGGGAGGGGTGTACAATGAGCAGTTCTTC. Residues: CASSLEAGGVYNEQFF.

CDR3 sequence: CSARDIAGQGASLAKNIQYF. CDR3 coding DNA: TGCAGTGCTAGAGATATAGCGGGACAGGGGGCAAGTCTAGCCAAAAACATTCAGTACTTC. The genes are TRBV20-1 and TRBJ2-4; TRBD1 aligns across 12 bases. Germline lookup yields CDR1 DFQATT and CDR2 SNEGSKA (reference sequence). V gave up 0 bases and J gave up 0 bases; unmatched junction bases: 12. There are 20 residues in the CDR3.

This clonotype was observed a handful of times. The chain couples TRBV19 to TRBJ2-3; TRBD2 matches at 8 bases. CDR3 length: 18 amino acids. Trimming took 0 bases from V and 0 from J; bases not matched to a gene: 8. Germline CDR1 reads LNHDA; CDR2 reads SQIVND (reference sequence). The CDR3 loop reads CASSIDSSPSGSTDTQYF. The CDR3 DNA sequence: TGTGCCAGTAGTATAGATTCTTCCCCTAGCGGGAGCACAGATACGCAGTATTTT.

The rearrangement joins TRBV9 to TRBJ2-7, with TRBD2 matching over 9 bases. Germline-derived CDR1 and CDR2 are SGDLS and YYNGEE. V lost 3 bases and J lost 6; bases outside the gene matches: 1. The length of the CDR3 is 12 residues. CDR3 sequence reads: CASSGTSAEQYF. CDR3 in DNA: TGTGCCAGCAGCGGGACTAGCGCCGAGCAGTACTTC. Complete variable domain (other parts from reference TRBV9 and TRBJ2-7): DSGVTQTPKHLITATGQRVTLRCSPRSGDLSVYWYQQSLDQGLQFLIQYYNGEERAKGNILERFSAQQFPDLHSELNLSSLELGDSALYFCASSGTSAEQYFGPGTRLTVT.

This clonotype was counted a few times. The gene calls are TRBV28 and TRBJ2-7; 10 nucleotides align to TRBD1. Per the germline V gene, CDR1 is MDHEN and CDR2 is SYDVKM. CDR3 length: 13 residues. Trimming cost V 6 bases and J 4 bases; bases outside gene matches: 3. Written as DNA, the CDR3 is TGTGCCAGCAGAGGGACAGGGGTGTACGAGCAGTACTTC. It is translated as CASRGTGVYEQYF.

This clonotype was counted ten times or more. This sequence joins TRBV20-1 and TRBJ2-1; 11 bases fit TRBD2. The CDR3 has 12 amino acids. The V segment lost 8 bases and the J segment 9 bases; nucleotides outside the gene matches: 6. Germline assignment: CDR1 DFQATT and CDR2 SNEGSKA (reference sequence). The CDR3 is CSTRLAGFEQFF. The CDR3 nucleotides are TGCAGTACCAGACTAGCGGGATTTGAGCAGTTCTTC.

The chain uses TRBV20-1 and TRBJ2-4; 8 nucleotides agree with TRBD1. The CDR3 covers 14 residues. CDR1 is DFQATT, CDR2 SNEGSKA, per germline (reference sequence). V shed 6 bases and J 8 bases; nucleotides not matched to a gene: 12. The CDR3: CSATRDRFEDIQYF. CDR3 coding DNA: TGCAGTGCAACCAGGGACAGGTTTGAAGACATTCAGTACTTC.

V is TRBV6-1 and J is TRBJ2-1; 8 bases fit TRBD2. This CDR3 region has 21 residues. The J segment lost 0 bases and the V segment lost 5 bases, leaving 21 bases of the junction unmatched. Per the germline V gene, CDR1 is MNHNS and CDR2 is SASEGT. The CDR3 bases are TGTGCCAGCAGTTCGGGACTAGTAGATGCGGGGCTCCGGAGCTCCTACAATGAGCAGTTCTTC. It is translated as CASSSGLVDAGLRSSYNEQFF.

This clonotype was picked up many times. The chain uses TRBV20-1 and TRBJ2-3, with 8 bases aligning to TRBD2. The CDR3 extends over 13 amino acids. Germline CDR1 and CDR2: DFQATT and SNEGSKA (reference sequence). The V segment lost 6 bases and the J segment 5 bases; nucleotides outside the gene matches: 7. The CDR3 sequence: CSAPGLDLDTQYF. CDR3 nucleotide sequence: TGCAGTGCCCCGGGACTAGACCTAGATACGCAGTATTTT.